The 14 T cell receptor beta chains in this list originate from one sample, sequenced in a study of cytomegalovirus exposure and HLA in healthy donors. Using immunoSEQ multiplex PCR, the repertoire was profiled, and TCRdb retains in-frame clones only, with some absent. The sample gives almost 70,000 clones, nearly 96% of which show up once; about 4.6% is in the top ten. What was sequenced was PBMCs. All receptors come from a woman under 30 in good health and CMV-seropositive.

The chain carries TRBV6-6 and TRBJ2-6; perhaps TRBD2 as D (6 bases). Between the trimmed V and J ends, which lost 2 bases and 2 bases, there was a span of 7 bases. CDR3 length: 15 amino acids. Looked up from germline, CDR1 is MNHNY and CDR2 is SVGAGI (reference sequence). CDR3 sequence reads: CASSYGGTGANVLTF. In DNA, the CDR3 is TGTGCCAGCAGTTACGGGGGGACTGGGGCCAACGTCCTGACTTTC.

The CDR3 region has the DNA TGTGCCAGCAGTGAGTTTGGGGGTACTAGCCGAGAGACCCAGTACTTC. This encodes CASSEFGGTSRETQYF. This chain links TRBV6-1 with TRBJ2-5, with D possibly matching TRBD2 (6 bases). Trimming cost V 3 bases and J 4 bases, with 18 bases left between them. CDR1 and CDR2 from the germline V gene are MNHNS and SASEGT. This CDR3 region has 16 residues.

The V gene is TRBV29-1, the J gene TRBJ1-5, with 9 bases that match TRBD1. Germline trimming cut 5 bases from V and 7 bases from J; bases unmatched to any gene: 6. The length of the CDR3 is 13 residues. Per the germline V gene, CDR1 is SQVTM and CDR2 is ANQGSEA. The CDR3 DNA is TGCAGCGTTAAGACAGGGGGTGACCAGCCCCAGCATTTT. Its translation: CSVKTGGDQPQHF.

V and J are TRBV5-1 and TRBJ2-2; 12 bases map to TRBD2. CDR1 and CDR2 from the germline V gene are SGHRS and YFSETQ. With 4 bases clipped from V and 3 bases from J, the junction kept 7 bases outside the gene matches. The CDR3 length is 17 residues. The CDR3 region has the DNA TGCGCCAGCAGCGCCGGGACTAGCGGGTTATACACCGGGGAGCTGTTTTTT. Translation: CASSAGTSGLYTGELFF.

The chain combines TRBV19 with TRBJ2-7, with 9 bases lining up with TRBD1. The CDR3 spans 20 residues. Germline V gene lookup returns CDR1 LNHDA and CDR2 SQIVND (reference sequence). V was clipped by 2 bases and J by 0 bases; unmatched bases: 17. The CDR3 DNA follows: TGTGCCAGTAGTATAAGTCACCGGGACAGGGAACAGCGGCTCTCCTACGAGCAGTACTTC. The encoded protein is CASSISHRDREQRLSYEQYF.

This clone appeared once. The CDR3 loop reads CASSQGQGASYTEAFF. CDR3 bases: TGTGCCAGCAGCCAAGGACAGGGGGCGAGTTACACTGAAGCTTTCTTT. The chain couples TRBV4-2 to TRBJ1-1; TRBD1 matches at 10 bases. Germline V CDR1 and CDR2: LGHNA, YNFKEQ. Germline trimming cut 1 base from V and 3 bases from J; bases unmatched to any gene: 5. There are 16 residues in the CDR3.

The rearrangement joins TRBV29-1 to TRBJ2-7, with 11 bases lining up with TRBD2. Germline-derived CDR1 and CDR2 are SQVTM and ANQGSEA. CDR3 size: 14 residues. The trim removed 3 bases at V and 2 bases at J, leaving 3 bases unmatched. CDR3 protein: CSVDGTSGAYEQYF. CDR3 DNA sequence: TGCAGCGTTGACGGGACTAGCGGAGCCTACGAGCAGTACTTC.

The chain has TRBV5-1 and TRBJ2-1, with a possible D match to TRBD1 (6 bases). CDR3 length: 14 amino acids. V shed 2 bases and J shed 2 bases, with 8 bases lying between them. Germline assignment: CDR1 SGHRS and CDR2 YFSETQ. The CDR3 coding sequence is TGCGCCAGCAGCTTCAGGGGACCCTACAATGAGCAGTTCTTC. It codes for CASSFRGPYNEQFF.

This clone has just a few counts. The V and J genes are TRBV30 and TRBJ1-2; 8 nucleotides match TRBD1. CDR1 is GTSNPN, CDR2 SVGIG, per germline (reference sequence). With V trimmed by 6 bases and J by 1 base, 13 bases remained unmatched. This CDR3 is built from 16 residues. The CDR3 sequence is CACHRDRTLNNYGYTF. CDR3 in DNA: TGTGCCTGCCACCGGGACAGGACCCTAAATAACTATGGCTACACCTTC. The complete variable domain, with remaining parts taken from reference TRBV30 and TRBJ1-2, reads SQTIHQWPATLVQPVGSPLSLECTVEGTSNPNLYWYRQAAGRGLQLLFYSVGIGQISSEVPQNLSASRPQDRQFILSSKKLLLSDSGFYLCACHRDRTLNNYGYTFGSGTRLTVV.

This clone is a singleton in its sample. This chain uses TRBV30 with TRBJ2-5; D is possibly TRBD2 (5 bases). Germline V gene sequence: CDR1 GTSNPN, CDR2 SVGIG (reference sequence). The CDR3 spans 11 residues. Between the trimmed V and J ends, which lost 2 bases and 5 bases, there was a span of 6 bases. The CDR3 sequence is CAWSPSETQYF. For the CDR3, the DNA is TGTGCCTGGAGTCCTAGCGAGACCCAGTACTTC.

The chain combines TRBV6-5 with TRBJ1-5; the D is unclear. Germline assignment: CDR1 MNHEY and CDR2 SVGAGI. V was trimmed by 5 bases and J by 0 bases, leaving 8 bases between them. This CDR3 has 14 amino acids. The CDR3 nucleotides are TGTGCCAGCAGTCCGACAACTAGCAATCAGCCCCAGCATTTT. The encoded protein is CASSPTTSNQPQHF.

CDR3 loop: CASSNKGLAGYNEQFF. The CDR3 DNA is TGTGCCAGCAGTAATAAGGGACTAGCGGGATACAATGAGCAGTTCTTC. The chain uses TRBV2 and TRBJ2-1; 13 bases map to TRBD2. Germline CDR1 and CDR2: SNHLY and FYNNEI. The CDR3 extends over 16 amino acids. V lost 5 bases to trimming and J lost 4 bases; unmatched junction nucleotides: 5.

V and J are TRBV28 and TRBJ2-3; possible D gene TRBD1, 5 bases. Germline V gene sequence: CDR1 MDHEN, CDR2 SYDVKM. V lost 3 bases and J lost 7, with 11 bases in between. The CDR3 totals 13 residues. The CDR3 bases are TGTGCCAGCAGTTTGGGCAGGGAATATACGCAGTATTTT. It translates to CASSLGREYTQYF.

The chain couples TRBV7-9 to TRBJ2-3; 10 nucleotides match TRBD2. Germline CDR1 SEHNR, CDR2 FQNEAQ (reference sequence). J lost 2 bases, V lost 7 bases, and 6 bases had no gene match. The CDR3 is made up of 15 amino acids. The CDR3 DNA reads TGTGCCAGCATCATGGGACTAGCGACCACAGATACGCAGTATTTT. Its translation is CASIMGLATTDTQYF.